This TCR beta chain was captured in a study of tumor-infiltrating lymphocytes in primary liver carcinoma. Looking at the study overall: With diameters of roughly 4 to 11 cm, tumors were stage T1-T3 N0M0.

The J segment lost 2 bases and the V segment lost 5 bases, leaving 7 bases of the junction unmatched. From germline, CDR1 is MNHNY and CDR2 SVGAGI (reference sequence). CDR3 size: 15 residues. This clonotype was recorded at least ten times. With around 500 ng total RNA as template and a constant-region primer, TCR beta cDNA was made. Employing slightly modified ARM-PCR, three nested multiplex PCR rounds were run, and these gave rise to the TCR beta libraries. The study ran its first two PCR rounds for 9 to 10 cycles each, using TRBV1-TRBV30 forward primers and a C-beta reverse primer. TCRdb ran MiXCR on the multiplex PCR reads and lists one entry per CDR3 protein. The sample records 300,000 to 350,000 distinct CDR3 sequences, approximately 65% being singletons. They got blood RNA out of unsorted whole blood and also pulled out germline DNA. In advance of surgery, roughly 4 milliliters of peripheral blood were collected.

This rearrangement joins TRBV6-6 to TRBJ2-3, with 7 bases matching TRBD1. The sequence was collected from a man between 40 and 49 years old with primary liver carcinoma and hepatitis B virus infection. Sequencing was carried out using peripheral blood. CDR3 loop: CASSQNRGFTDTQYF. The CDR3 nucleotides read TGTGCCAGCAGTCAGAACAGGGGATTCACAGATACGCAGTATTTT.